This TCR beta chain was observed in a study of blood T cell repertoires in COVID-19. Looking at the study overall: T cells, B-cell-depleted T cells, or PBMCs supplied cDNA or gDNA.

The CDR3 covers 14 residues. Germline lookup yields CDR1 KGHSH and CDR2 LQKENI. Deletions cut 1 base from V and 4 bases from J, with 8 bases between. Repertoires were generated with immunoSEQ multiplex PCR, while TCRdb's copy carries only in-frame clones and drops some. The sample has a few hundred thousand clones, 70% to 90% seen once. The chain has TRBV18 and TRBJ1-3; perhaps TRBD1 as D (5 bases). This clonotype was sampled from a man in his 60s with acute or convalescent COVID-19. The sequenced material came from peripheral blood. CDR3 amino acids: CASSPRGVGNTIYF. In nucleotides, the CDR3 is TGTGCCAGCTCACCACGGGGGGTCGGAAACACCATATATTTT.